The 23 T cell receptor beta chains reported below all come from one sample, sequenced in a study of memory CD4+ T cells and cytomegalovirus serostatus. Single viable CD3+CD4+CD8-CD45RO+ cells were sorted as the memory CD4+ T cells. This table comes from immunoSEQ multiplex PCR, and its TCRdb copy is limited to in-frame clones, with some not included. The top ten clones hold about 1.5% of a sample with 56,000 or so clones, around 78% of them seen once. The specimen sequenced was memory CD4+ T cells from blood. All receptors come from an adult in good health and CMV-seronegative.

In nucleotides, the CDR3 is TGTGCCAGCAGACGGGACAGGGGTGATAAGACCCAGTACTTC. Translation: CASRRDRGDKTQYF. This chain uses TRBV21-1 with TRBJ2-5; TRBD1, the D gene given by the table, was not confirmed from the DNA. TRBV21-1 is designated a pseudogene. The CDR3 spans 14 residues.

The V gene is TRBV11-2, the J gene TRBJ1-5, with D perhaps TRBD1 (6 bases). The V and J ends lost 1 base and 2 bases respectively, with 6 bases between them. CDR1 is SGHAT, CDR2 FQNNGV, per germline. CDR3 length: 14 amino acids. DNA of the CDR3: TGTGCCAGCAGCTTAGCAGGGGGCAATCAGCCCCAGCATTTT. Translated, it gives CASSLAGGNQPQHF.

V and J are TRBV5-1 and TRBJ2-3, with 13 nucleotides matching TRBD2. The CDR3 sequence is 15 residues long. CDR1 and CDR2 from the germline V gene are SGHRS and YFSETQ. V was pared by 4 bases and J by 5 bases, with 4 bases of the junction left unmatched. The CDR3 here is CASSTGTSGEDTQYF. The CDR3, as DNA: TGCGCCAGCAGCACCGGGACTAGCGGGGAAGATACGCAGTATTTT.

The CDR3 is CASSPGFEEPQHF. DNA of the CDR3: TGTGCCAGCAGCCCAGGGTTTGAAGAGCCCCAGCATTTT. The chain is built from TRBV9 and TRBJ1-5; TRBD1 is a possible D gene (5 bases). Trimming stripped 4 bases from V and 8 bases from J, with 13 bases between. The CDR3 loop spans 13 amino acids. Germline CDR1 SGDLS, CDR2 YYNGEE.

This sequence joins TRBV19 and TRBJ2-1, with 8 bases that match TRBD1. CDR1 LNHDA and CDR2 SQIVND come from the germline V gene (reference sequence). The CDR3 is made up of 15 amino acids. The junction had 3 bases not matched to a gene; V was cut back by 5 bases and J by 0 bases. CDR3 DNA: TGTGCCAGTAGTGACAGGGGCAGCTCCTACAATGAGCAGTTCTTC. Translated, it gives CASSDRGSSYNEQFF. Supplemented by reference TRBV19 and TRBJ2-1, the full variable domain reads DGGITQSPKYLFRKEGQNVTLSCEQNLNHDAMYWYRQDPGQGLRLIYYSQIVNDFQKGDIAEGYSVSREKKESFPLTVTSAQKNPTAFYLCASSDRGSSYNEQFFGPGTRLTVL.

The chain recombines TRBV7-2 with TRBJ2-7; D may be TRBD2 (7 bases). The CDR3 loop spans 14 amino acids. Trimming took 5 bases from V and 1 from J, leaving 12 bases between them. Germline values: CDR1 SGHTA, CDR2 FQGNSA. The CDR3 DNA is TGTGCCAGCAGCCCAAGGGGGGGATCCTACGAGCAGTACTTC. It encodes CASSPRGGSYEQYF.

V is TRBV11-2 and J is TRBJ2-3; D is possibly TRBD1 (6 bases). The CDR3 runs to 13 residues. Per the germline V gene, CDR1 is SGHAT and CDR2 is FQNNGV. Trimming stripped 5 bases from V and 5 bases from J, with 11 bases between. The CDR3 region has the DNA TGTGCCAGCAGCGCTCTAGGGGGAGATACGCAGTATTTT. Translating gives CASSALGGDTQYF.

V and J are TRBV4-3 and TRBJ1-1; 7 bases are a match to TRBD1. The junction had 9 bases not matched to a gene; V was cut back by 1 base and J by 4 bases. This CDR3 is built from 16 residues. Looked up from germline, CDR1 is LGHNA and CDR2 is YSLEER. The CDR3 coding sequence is TGCGCCAGCAGCCAAGGCCCAGGGGGGGGCGGCACTGAAGCTTTCTTT. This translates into CASSQGPGGGGTEAFF.

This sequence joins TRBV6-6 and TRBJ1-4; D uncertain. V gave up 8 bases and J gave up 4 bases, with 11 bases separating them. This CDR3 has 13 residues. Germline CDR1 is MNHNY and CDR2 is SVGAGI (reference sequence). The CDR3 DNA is TGTGCCAGCGGCCCGGCAAATAATGAAAAACTGTTTTTT. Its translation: CASGPANNEKLFF.

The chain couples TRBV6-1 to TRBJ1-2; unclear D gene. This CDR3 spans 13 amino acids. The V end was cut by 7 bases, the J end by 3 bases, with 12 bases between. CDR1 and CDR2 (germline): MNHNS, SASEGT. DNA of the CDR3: TGTGCCAGCACTCCGGACGTAGACTATGGCTACACCTTC. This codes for CASTPDVDYGYTF.

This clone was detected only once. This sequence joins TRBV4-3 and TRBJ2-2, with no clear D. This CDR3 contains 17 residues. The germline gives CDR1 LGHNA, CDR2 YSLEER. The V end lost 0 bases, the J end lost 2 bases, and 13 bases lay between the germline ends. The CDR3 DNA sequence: TGCGCCAGCAGCCAAGATGATCGCGGTTCTAACACCGGGGAGCTGTTTTTT. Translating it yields CASSQDDRGSNTGELFF.

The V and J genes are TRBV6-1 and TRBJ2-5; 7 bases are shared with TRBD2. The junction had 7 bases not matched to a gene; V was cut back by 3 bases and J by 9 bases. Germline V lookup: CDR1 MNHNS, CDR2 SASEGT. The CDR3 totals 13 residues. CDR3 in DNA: TGTGCCAGCAGTGACTCGGGGGGTGTTCCCCAGTACTTC. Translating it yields CASSDSGGVPQYF.

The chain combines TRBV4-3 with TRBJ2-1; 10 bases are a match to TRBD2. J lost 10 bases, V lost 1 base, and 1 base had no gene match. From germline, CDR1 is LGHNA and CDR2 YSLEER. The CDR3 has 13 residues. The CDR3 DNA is TGCGCCAGCAGCCAAGGGACTAGCGGAGAGCAGTTCTTC. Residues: CASSQGTSGEQFF.

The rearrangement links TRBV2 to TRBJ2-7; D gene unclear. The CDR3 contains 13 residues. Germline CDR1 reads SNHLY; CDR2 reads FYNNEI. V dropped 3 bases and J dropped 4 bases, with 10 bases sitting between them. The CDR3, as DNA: TGTGCCAGCAGTGATATAGGGAAGTACGAGCAGTACTTC. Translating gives CASSDIGKYEQYF.

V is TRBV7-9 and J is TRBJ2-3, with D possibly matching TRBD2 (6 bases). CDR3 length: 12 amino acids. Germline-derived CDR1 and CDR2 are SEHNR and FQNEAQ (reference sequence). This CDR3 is CAIDRSGDTQYF. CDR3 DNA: TGTGCTATAGACCGGAGCGGGGATACGCAGTATTTT.

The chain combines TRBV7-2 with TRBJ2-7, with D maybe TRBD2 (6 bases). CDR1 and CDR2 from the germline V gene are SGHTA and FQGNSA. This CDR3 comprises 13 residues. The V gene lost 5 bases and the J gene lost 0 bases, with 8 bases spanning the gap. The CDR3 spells CASSMDYSYEQYF. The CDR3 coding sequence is TGTGCCAGCAGCATGGACTACTCCTACGAGCAGTACTTC.

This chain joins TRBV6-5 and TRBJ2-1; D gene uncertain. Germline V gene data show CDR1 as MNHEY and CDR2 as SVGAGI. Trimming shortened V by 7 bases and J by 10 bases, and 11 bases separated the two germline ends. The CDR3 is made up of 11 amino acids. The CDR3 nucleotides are TGTGCCAGCAACCAACTTGGGGAGCAGTTCTTC. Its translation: CASNQLGEQFF.

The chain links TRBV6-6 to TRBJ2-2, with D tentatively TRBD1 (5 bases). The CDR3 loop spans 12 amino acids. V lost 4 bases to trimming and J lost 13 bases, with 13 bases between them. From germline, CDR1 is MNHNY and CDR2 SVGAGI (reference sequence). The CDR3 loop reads CASSSRQGGLFF. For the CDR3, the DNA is TGTGCCAGCAGTTCGCGTCAGGGTGGGCTGTTTTTT.

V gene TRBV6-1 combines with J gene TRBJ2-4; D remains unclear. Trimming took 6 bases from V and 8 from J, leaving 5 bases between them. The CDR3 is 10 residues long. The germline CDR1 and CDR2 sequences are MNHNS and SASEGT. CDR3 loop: CASREYIQYF. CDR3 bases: TGTGCCAGCAGAGAGTACATTCAGTACTTC.

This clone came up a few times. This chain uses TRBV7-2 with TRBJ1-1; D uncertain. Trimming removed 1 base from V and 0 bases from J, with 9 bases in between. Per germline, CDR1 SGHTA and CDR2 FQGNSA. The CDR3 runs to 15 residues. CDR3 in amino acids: CASSLGLRMNTEAFF. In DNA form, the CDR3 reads TGTGCCAGCAGCTTAGGTCTCAGAATGAACACTGAAGCTTTCTTT.

The DNA of the CDR3 is TGTGCCAGCAGCTTGGGGGGCGGCAACACAGATACGCAGTATTTT. Its protein is CASSLGGGNTDTQYF. This chain joins TRBV5-4 and TRBJ2-3; D might be TRBD1 (5 bases). Germline V gene sequence: CDR1 SGHNT, CDR2 YYREEE (reference sequence). The V end lost 0 bases, the J end lost 2 bases, and 10 bases lay between the germline ends. The CDR3 has 15 amino acids.

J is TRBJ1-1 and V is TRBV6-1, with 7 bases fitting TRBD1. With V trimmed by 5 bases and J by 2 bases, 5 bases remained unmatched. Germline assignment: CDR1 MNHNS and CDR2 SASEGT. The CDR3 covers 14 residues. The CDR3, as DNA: TGTGCCAGCAGTCCCCACAGGGGAAACACTGAAGCTTTCTTT. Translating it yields CASSPHRGNTEAFF.

The DNA of the CDR3 is TGTGCCAGCTCACCACCGGTCGAAGATACGCAGTATTTT. Translating it yields CASSPPVEDTQYF. This sequence joins TRBV18 and TRBJ2-3; D not resolved. The CDR3 sequence is 13 residues long. Germline CDR1 reads KGHSH; CDR2 reads LQKENI. The ends were cut back, 0 bases at V and 5 bases at J, with 6 bases in the middle. The whole variable domain, remainder taken from reference TRBV18 and TRBJ2-3, is NAGVMQNPRHLVRRRGQEARLRCSPMKGHSHVYWYRQLPEEGLKFMVYLQKENIIDESGMPKERFSAEFPKEGPSILRIQQVVRGDSAAYFCASSPPVEDTQYFGPGTRLTVL.